This TCR beta chain emerged from a study of shared clonotypes between healthy human individuals. Study results and caveats: Apart from blood, nothing was sampled; tissue repertoires likely differ.

Germline CDR1 is SGDLS and CDR2 is YYNGEE. The CDR3 extends over 14 amino acids. The V end lost 3 bases, the J end lost 6 bases, and 13 bases lay between the germline ends. Genomic DNA belonging to each subset was distributed in equal measure over several immunoSEQ plates. Using immunoSEQ multiplex PCR, the repertoire was profiled, and TCRdb retains in-frame clones only, with some absent. This sample yields around 980,000 clones, of which 75% to 85% are seen a single time; more than 0.55% belongs to the top ten. Adult donors, all healthy and HIV-negative, had no recent acute infections or vaccinations. All participating donors were Caucasian adults from Nashville, Tennessee. Points on this clone: The antigen remains unidentified.

The chain is built from TRBV9 and TRBJ2-1; either TRBD1 or TRBD2 may supply D (5 bases each). This receptor was taken from a man between 18 and 35 years old in good health. Some clones in this sample may be carry-over from other donors' samples. The sample comprised memory CD4+ T cells from PBMCs. Subset meaning: CD45RA-negative fraction. The CDR3 bases are TGTGCCAGCAGCGAGGGGACCAGAGGCAATGAGCAGTTCTTC. Residues: CASSEGTRGNEQFF.